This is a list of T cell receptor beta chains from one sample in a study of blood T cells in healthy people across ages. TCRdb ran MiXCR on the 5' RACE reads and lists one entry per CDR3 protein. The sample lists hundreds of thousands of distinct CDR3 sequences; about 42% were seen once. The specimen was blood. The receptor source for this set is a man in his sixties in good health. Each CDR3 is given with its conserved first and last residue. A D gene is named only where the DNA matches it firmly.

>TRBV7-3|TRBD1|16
CASSLTGQVYNSPLHF
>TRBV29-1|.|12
CSVEDRSYEQYF
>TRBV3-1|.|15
CASSHRGQGNYEQYF
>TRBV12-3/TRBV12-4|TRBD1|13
CASSWDRLDEQYF
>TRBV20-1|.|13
CSATPGSLGPQHF
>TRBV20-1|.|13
CSARDYRNTEAFF
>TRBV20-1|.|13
CSAPGRGADTQYF
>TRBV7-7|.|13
CASSVALTEEQYF
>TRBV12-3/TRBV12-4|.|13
CASSKTVPPELFF
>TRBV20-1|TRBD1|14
CSASGTGQRYEQYF
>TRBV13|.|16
CASSHLGTNVADTQYF
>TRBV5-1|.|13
CASSVDYQETQYF
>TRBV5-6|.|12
CASSLGRYGYTF
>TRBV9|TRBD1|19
CASSVGQGGRTATNEKLFF
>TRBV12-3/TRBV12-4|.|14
CASSTRRSGNTIYF